These 32 T cell receptor beta chains were sequenced from one sample in a study of blood T cell repertoires in COVID-19. Measured with immunoSEQ multiplex PCR; TCRdb has only the in-frame clones, and not every one. Of approximately 130,000 clones detected, around 87% appear once; the ten largest clones hold about a sixth. The specimen sequenced was peripheral blood. The origin of the receptors is a woman in her fifties or sixties who had recovered from COVID-19.

The CDR3 reads CASSFSGFSYNEQFF. The DNA of the CDR3 is TGTGCCAGCAGCTTTAGCGGGTTCTCCTACAATGAGCAGTTCTTC. The chain recombines TRBV7-2 with TRBJ2-1, with 7 bases matching TRBD2. Germline V gene lookup returns CDR1 SGHTA and CDR2 FQGNSA. The trim removed 3 bases at V and 0 bases at J, leaving 2 bases unmatched. This CDR3 has 15 residues.

The V and J genes are TRBV6-5 and TRBJ2-7; TRBD2 is a possible D gene (5 bases). The germline gives CDR1 MNHEY, CDR2 SVGAGI. CDR3 length equals 14 residues. Trimming left V 4 bases short and J 3 bases short, with 13 bases between. The CDR3 protein is CASSFGGDYYEQYF. The CDR3 DNA is TGTGCCAGCAGTTTCGGAGGAGATTACTACGAGCAGTACTTC.

The V call is TRBV3-1 (or the pseudogene TRBV3-2), the J call TRBJ2-5; D is uncertain. The CDR3 has 11 residues. Germline V gene data show CDR1 as LGHDT and CDR2 as YNNKEL (reference sequence). Trimming took 1 base from V and 5 from J, leaving 2 bases between them. Here the CDR3 reads CASSQAETQYF. For the CDR3, the DNA is TGTGCCAGCAGCCAAGCGGAGACCCAGTACTTC.

V and J are TRBV20-1 and TRBJ1-1, with D possibly being TRBD1 (6 bases). The CDR3 is made up of 13 amino acids. V lost 3 bases to trimming and J lost 2 bases, with 10 bases between them. Germline V gene lookup returns CDR1 DFQATT and CDR2 SNEGSKA (reference sequence). The CDR3 DNA sequence: TGCAGTGCTAGTCGGGGGGCCAACACTGAAGCTTTCTTT. It yields the protein CSASRGANTEAFF.

CDR3 sequence reads: CASSLHSMNTEAFF. CDR3 nucleotides: TGTGCCAGCAGCTTACACAGCATGAACACTGAAGCTTTCTTT. The chain combines TRBV7-2 with TRBJ1-1, with unresolved D. The CDR3 covers 14 residues. Germline-derived CDR1 and CDR2 are SGHTA and FQGNSA. V lost 2 bases and J 0 bases, leaving 7 bases between the germline ends.

The chain couples TRBV11-1 to TRBJ2-1; 7 bases match TRBD2. The CDR3 runs to 15 residues. Germline V lookup: CDR1 SGHAT, CDR2 FQDESV (reference sequence). Trimming cost V 4 bases and J 5 bases; bases outside gene matches: 8. Here the CDR3 reads CASSSTSRRNNEQFF. CDR3 nucleotide sequence: TGTGCCAGCAGCTCGACTAGCAGACGTAACAATGAGCAGTTCTTC. Using reference TRBV11-1 and TRBJ2-1 for the parts outside the CDR3, the full variable domain is EAEVAQSPRYKITEKSQAVAFWCDPISGHATLYWYRQILGQGPELLVQFQDESVVDDSQLPKDRFSAERLKGVDSTLKIQPAELGDSAMYLCASSSTSRRNNEQFFGPGTRLTVL.

The chain recombines TRBV12-3 or TRBV12-4 with TRBJ1-2; 8 bases agree with TRBD1. V lost 5 bases and J lost 7; bases outside the gene matches: 6. CDR3 size: 13 residues. The CDR3 loop reads CASSAGGYFGYTF. The CDR3 DNA follows: TGTGCCAGCAGTGCAGGGGGCTATTTTGGCTACACCTTC.

The sample holds a few counts of this clone. The chain has TRBV14 and TRBJ2-7; unclear D gene. V lost 2 bases, J lost 5 bases, and 4 bases lay in between. From germline, CDR1 is SGHDN and CDR2 FVKESK. The CDR3 totals 11 residues. The CDR3 loop reads CASSQKHEQYF. The DNA of the CDR3 is TGTGCCAGCAGCCAAAAGCACGAGCAGTACTTC.

The gene calls are TRBV9 and TRBJ2-3, with D tentatively TRBD2 (5 bases). Trimming shortened V by 0 bases and J by 1 base, and 9 bases separated the two germline ends. CDR1 is SGDLS and CDR2 is YYNGEE in the germline V gene. This CDR3 has 15 residues. This chain's CDR3 is CASSVVAGGTDTQYF. The CDR3 DNA reads as TGTGCCAGCAGCGTAGTGGCCGGGGGCACAGATACGCAGTATTTT. Filled out from reference TRBV9 and TRBJ2-3, the complete variable domain reads DSGVTQTPKHLITATGQRVTLRCSPRSGDLSVYWYQQSLDQGLQFLIQYYNGEERAKGNILERFSAQQFPDLHSELNLSSLELGDSALYFCASSVVAGGTDTQYFGPGTRLTVL.

The rearrangement links TRBV7-2 to TRBJ2-7; D unresolved. V lost 3 bases and J lost 6, with 12 bases in between. CDR1 and CDR2 (germline): SGHTA, FQGNSA. This CDR3 has 13 amino acids. DNA for the CDR3: TGTGCCAGCAGCTTGGTATCCTACGGCGAGCAGTACTTC. Translating gives CASSLVSYGEQYF. Variable domain in full (rest from reference TRBV7-2 and TRBJ2-7): GAGVSQSPSNKVTEKGKDVELRCDPISGHTALYWYRQSLGQGLEFLIYFQGNSAPDKSGLPSDRFSAERTGGSVSTLTIQRTQQEDSAVYLCASSLVSYGEQYFGPGTRLTVT.

CDR3 loop: CASSQTGPNTIYF. CDR3 nucleotide sequence: TGTGCCAGCAGCCAAACAGGGCCGAACACCATATATTTT. The chain joins TRBV3-1 (or the pseudogene TRBV3-2) to TRBJ1-3, with D tentatively TRBD1 (6 bases). CDR3 size: 13 residues. The V end lost 2 bases, the J end lost 7 bases, and 9 bases lay between the germline ends. CDR1 and CDR2 (germline): LGHDT, YNNKEL (reference sequence).

This clone was seen a handful of times. The V gene is TRBV5-6, the J gene TRBJ2-2; 7 bases agree with TRBD1. From germline, CDR1 is SGHDT and CDR2 YYEEEE. The CDR3 contains 13 residues. After removal of 3 bases from V and 4 bases from J, the junction contained 0 bases not matched to a gene. CDR3 DNA: TGTGCCAGCAGCTGGACAGGCACCGGGGAGCTGTTTTTT. This translates into CASSWTGTGELFF. Looking up the rest from reference TRBV5-6 and TRBJ2-2 gives the full variable domain: DAGVTQSPTHLIKTRGQQVTLRCSPKSGHDTVSWYQQALGQGPQFIFQYYEEEERQRGNFPDRFSGHQFPNYSSELNVNALLLGDSALYLCASSWTGTGELFFGEGSRLTVL.

The table lists this clone with a few counts. The rearrangement links TRBV27 to TRBJ1-5; possible D gene TRBD1, 6 bases. Germline loops: CDR1 MNHEY, CDR2 SMNVEV (reference sequence). The CDR3 runs 15 residues. The V end lost 5 bases, the J end lost 0 bases, and 11 bases lay between the germline ends. The CDR3 sequence is CASSGQSYSNQPQHF. The CDR3 nucleotides read TGTGCCAGCAGTGGACAGTCCTATAGCAATCAGCCCCAGCATTTT.

This rearrangement joins TRBV24-1 to TRBJ2-1; a weak D match, TRBD2 (5 bases). The V end was cut by 3 bases, the J end by 6 bases, with 14 bases between. This CDR3 comprises 15 residues. CDR1 and CDR2 (germline): KGHDR, SFDVKD. CDR3 protein: CATSDDSALTNEQFF. The CDR3 nucleotides read TGTGCCACCAGTGATGATAGCGCTTTAACCAATGAGCAGTTCTTC.

Written as DNA, the CDR3 is TGTGCCAGCAAACGACGGAGGGAAGGAAACACCATATATTTT. The encoded protein is CASKRRREGNTIYF. V gene TRBV6-5 combines with J gene TRBJ1-3; D not resolved. The CDR3 totals 14 residues. Trimming took off 7 bases at V and 4 bases at J, with 14 bases between the two ends. CDR1 and CDR2 (germline): MNHEY, SVGAGI.

This chain joins TRBV4-1 and TRBJ2-1; TRBD2 matches at 8 bases. The CDR3 length is 15 residues. Trimming took 5 bases from V and 4 from J; bases not matched to a gene: 7. Looked up from germline, CDR1 is MGHRA and CDR2 is YSYEKL. The CDR3 is CASSASGPAYNEQFF. The CDR3 DNA sequence: TGCGCCAGCAGCGCTAGCGGGCCAGCATACAATGAGCAGTTCTTC.

V gene TRBV7-9 combines with J gene TRBJ1-4; 7 nucleotides align to TRBD1. CDR3 length equals 14 residues. CDR1 SEHNR and CDR2 FQNEAQ come from the germline V gene (reference sequence). V trimming: 4 bases; J trimming: 4 bases; junction bases outside the gene matches: 3. The CDR3 coding sequence is TGTGCCAGCAGCTACCGGGACAGTAATGAAAAACTGTTTTTT. It yields the protein CASSYRDSNEKLFF.

The chain's CDR3 is CASKITRSSYEQYF. DNA of the CDR3: TGTGCCAGCAAAATCACGAGGAGCTCCTACGAGCAGTACTTC. The gene calls are TRBV6-5 and TRBJ2-7; no reliable D call. V was trimmed by 7 bases and J by 0 bases, leaving 13 bases between them. Germline CDR1 reads MNHEY; CDR2 reads SVGAGI. This CDR3 is 14 amino acids long.

The rearrangement links TRBV5-5 to TRBJ2-5; 13 bases align to TRBD2. V was pared by 2 bases and J by 2 bases, with 15 bases of the junction left unmatched. CDR1 is SGHKS, CDR2 YYEKEE, per germline (reference sequence). CDR3 length: 20 amino acids. This CDR3 reads CASSFRAGLAGAGGQETQYF. The CDR3 region has the DNA TGTGCCAGCAGCTTTCGGGCCGGACTAGCGGGAGCGGGGGGACAAGAGACCCAGTACTTC.

This clone occurred once. This chain joins TRBV30 and TRBJ1-1; the D is unclear. Germline CDR1 reads GTSNPN; CDR2 reads SVGIG (reference sequence). Trimming removed 3 bases from V and 4 bases from J, with 15 bases in between. This CDR3 is 14 amino acids long. CDR3: CAWSRLTPGTEAFF. The DNA of the CDR3 is TGTGCCTGGAGCCGCCTAACCCCGGGCACTGAAGCTTTCTTT.

This clone has just one count. V and J are TRBV5-8 and TRBJ1-2; possible D gene TRBD1, 5 bases. Looked up from germline, CDR1 is SGHTS and CDR2 is YDEGEE. The V end was cut by 2 bases, the J end by 4 bases, with 9 bases between. This CDR3 has 13 amino acids. For the CDR3, the DNA is TGTGCCAGCAGCTTAGGCAGGGTCTATGGCTACACCTTC. This encodes CASSLGRVYGYTF.

The chain is built from TRBV5-1 and TRBJ1-4; TRBD1 agrees at 8 bases. The J segment lost 7 bases and the V segment lost 2 bases, leaving 7 bases of the junction unmatched. The CDR3 covers 15 residues. Germline V gene data show CDR1 as SGHRS and CDR2 as YFSETQ. The CDR3 loop reads CASSLSRGQGEKLFF. The DNA for the CDR3 is TGCGCCAGCAGCTTAAGCAGGGGGCAGGGTGAAAAACTGTTTTTT.

The chain links TRBV9 to TRBJ2-2; weak D call: TRBD2 (5 bases). CDR1 is SGDLS, CDR2 YYNGEE, per germline. V lost 0 bases and J lost 1, with 7 bases in between. This CDR3 spans 15 amino acids. CDR3 sequence (DNA): TGTGCCAGCAGCGTAGCGGGGTGGAACACCGGGGAGCTGTTTTTT. This translates into CASSVAGWNTGELFF. Combining the CDR3 with reference TRBV9 and TRBJ2-2 gives the whole variable domain DSGVTQTPKHLITATGQRVTLRCSPRSGDLSVYWYQQSLDQGLQFLIQYYNGEERAKGNILERFSAQQFPDLHSELNLSSLELGDSALYFCASSVAGWNTGELFFGEGSRLTVL.

This chain connects TRBV7-2 to TRBJ2-3, with D tentatively TRBD2 (6 bases). CDR1 SGHTA and CDR2 FQGNSA come from the germline V gene. CDR3 length equals 16 residues. V lost 5 bases, J lost 0 bases, and 15 bases lay in between. DNA of the CDR3: TGTGCCAGCAGCCCGGCCCGGGGGTTGAGCACAGATACGCAGTATTTT. The encoded protein is CASSPARGLSTDTQYF.

The V call is TRBV19, the J call TRBJ1-6; D possibly corresponds to TRBD1 (5 bases). V lost 3 bases to trimming and J lost 3 bases, with 9 bases between them. The CDR3 extends over 15 amino acids. CDR1 and CDR2 (germline): LNHDA, SQIVND (reference sequence). The CDR3 protein is CASSIRQGYNSPLHF. The CDR3 region has the DNA TGTGCCAGTAGTATCCGTCAGGGCTATAATTCACCCCTCCACTTT.

This clone was observed a few times. The V call is TRBV7-2, the J call TRBJ1-1, with 9 bases lining up with TRBD1. Germline assignment: CDR1 SGHTA and CDR2 FQGNSA. The CDR3 is 17 amino acids. J gave up 1 base and V 5 bases, and 11 bases lay outside the gene matches. Here the CDR3 reads CASSPRWDRVGNTEAFF. CDR3 DNA: TGTGCCAGCAGCCCGAGATGGGACAGGGTAGGGAACACTGAAGCTTTCTTT.

The sample holds a few counts of this clone. J is TRBJ1-1 and V is TRBV28; tentatively, D is TRBD1 (6 bases). In germline, CDR1 is MDHEN, CDR2 SYDVKM. This CDR3 has 15 amino acids. The ends were cut back, 7 bases at V and 0 bases at J, with 15 bases in the middle. CDR3 in amino acids: CASTLGGAVNTEAFF. The CDR3 DNA sequence: TGTGCCAGCACCCTGGGGGGGGCCGTGAACACTGAAGCTTTCTTT.

The chain is built from TRBV7-9 and TRBJ1-1; D is undetermined. The V gene's germline CDR1 is SEHNR and CDR2 FQNEAQ (reference sequence). The CDR3 has 14 amino acids. Deletions cut 1 base from V and 4 bases from J, with 10 bases between. DNA for the CDR3: TGTGCCAGCAGCTTAGGGACTTCTGGCACTGAAGCTTTCTTT. Its protein product is CASSLGTSGTEAFF.

The chain links TRBV6-5 to TRBJ1-1; D might be TRBD1 (5 bases). The ends were cut back, 2 bases at V and 1 base at J, with 14 bases in the middle. Germline loops: CDR1 MNHEY, CDR2 SVGAGI. CDR3 length: 16 residues. The CDR3 loop reads CASSYLGAGSNTEAFF. The CDR3 nucleotides read TGTGCCAGCAGTTACCTAGGGGCAGGGTCGAACACTGAAGCTTTCTTT.

V gene TRBV7-8 combines with J gene TRBJ2-1; tentative D call: TRBD1 (6 bases). The germline CDR1 and CDR2 sequences are SGHVS and FQNEAQ. This CDR3 has 14 residues. V shed 2 bases and J shed 5 bases, with 10 bases lying between them. The CDR3 sequence is CASSLNREHNEQFF. The CDR3 DNA follows: TGTGCCAGCAGCTTAAACAGGGAGCACAATGAGCAGTTCTTC. Full variable domain (remainder filled in from reference TRBV7-8 and TRBJ2-1): GAGVSQSPRYKVAKRGQDVALRCDPISGHVSLFWYQQALGQGPEFLTYFQNEAQLDKSGLPSDRFFAERPEGSVSTLKIQRTQQEDSAVYLCASSLNREHNEQFFGPGTRLTVL.

The chain couples TRBV4-1 to TRBJ1-6; the D is unclear. Germline V CDR1 and CDR2: MGHRA, YSYEKL. CDR3 length equals 12 residues. The V and J ends lost 0 bases and 10 bases respectively, with 4 bases between them. CDR3: CASSQDRSPLHF. CDR3 bases: TGCGCCAGCAGCCAAGACAGGTCACCCCTCCACTTT.

The chain uses TRBV5-1 and TRBJ2-1, with TRBD2 identical over 8 bases. Germline V lookup: CDR1 SGHRS, CDR2 YFSETQ. The CDR3 has 14 amino acids. J was trimmed by 10 bases and V by 4 bases; bases with no gene match: 10. The CDR3 DNA reads TGCGCCAGCAGCGTACGGGGGGGCCTTGGCGAGCAGTTCTTC. Encoded protein: CASSVRGGLGEQFF.